This T cell receptor (beta chain) appears in the sequencing data of a study of T-cell reconstitution after alpha-beta-depleted transplantation in children. This clonotype was observed a few times. Its antigen is still unknown. Whole-study results and caveats: Surviving recipient T cells and thymic progenitors produced the high day-60 TCRbeta diversity seen in some patients. The origin of alpha-beta T cells about two months after transplant was reportedly several hundred expanded graft clones. The authors attributed T-cell counts and diversity one year after transplant mostly to newly produced T cells.

This CDR3 contains 16 residues. V lost 0 bases to trimming and J lost 4 bases, with 13 bases between them. Germline loops: CDR1 LGHNA, CDR2 YSLEER. The TCRbeta library was prepared with unique molecular identifiers. TCRdb passed the PCR reads through MiXCR, listing each CDR3 protein once. The sample lists approximately 520,000 distinct CDR3 sequences, approximately 10% occurring once. V is TRBV4-3 and J is TRBJ2-1, with TRBD1 as a possible D gene (6 bases). This clonotype was sampled from a female patient between 2 and 10 years old who had a stem cell transplant for aplastic anemia, so the T cells may come from the graft donor. The sample here was PBMCs, mostly from graft donor cells, taken 180 days after TCRalphabeta/CD19-depleted stem cell transplant. DNA for the CDR3: TGCGCCAGCAGCCAAGATGGTGGGACAAGTTACAATGAGCAGTTCTTC. Encoded protein: CASSQDGGTSYNEQFF.